This T cell receptor beta chain derives from a study of T cell repertoires in cytomegalovirus infection. Study information: Peptides in the study included HLA-C-restricted and HLA-B-restricted CMV epitopes. From public TCR beta signatures came an indication of both CMV infection and matching HLA type. General observations from the study: CMV-specific TCR beta clonotypes restricted by HLA-C dominated the ex vivo response.

CDR1 is MGHRA, CDR2 YSYEKL, per germline. The CDR3 has 16 residues. V was trimmed by 0 bases and J by 1 base, leaving 12 bases between them. This clonotype was seen more than once but under ten times. What it recognizes is unknown. TCRdb fed the reads into MiXCR, producing one record per CDR3 protein. This table has a few hundred thousand distinct CDR3 sequences, roughly 43% appearing once. The sequence was obtained from a human donor in good health (CMV status not recorded). Some clones in this sample may be carry-over from other donors' samples. The sample here was cultured PBMCs, taken from culture after CMV antigen stimulation. The chain has TRBV4-1 and TRBJ1-1, with D possibly TRBD1 on 6 matching bases. CDR3 DNA: TGCGCCAGCAGCCAAGAAGCAGGGGAAGGGAACACTGAAGCTTTCTTT. Translation gives CASSQEAGEGNTEAFF.